A single sample is the source of the 30 T cell receptor beta chains below, sequenced in a study of T cells in localized non-small cell lung cancer. Repertoires were generated with immunoSEQ multiplex PCR, while TCRdb's copy carries only in-frame clones and drops some. The sample shows roughly 26,000 clones, about 88% of them seen only once. The source material was peripheral blood, sampled before any cancer treatment. Receptors originate from a female donor of 60 years or more with stage II squamous cell lung carcinoma.

The chain joins TRBV28 to TRBJ2-1; D is perhaps TRBD1 (6 bases). Trimming shortened V by 3 bases and J by 4 bases, and 10 bases separated the two germline ends. The CDR3 has 14 amino acids. CDR1 and CDR2 from the germline V gene are MDHEN and SYDVKM. This CDR3 is CASSFGTPYNEQFF. The CDR3 DNA is TGTGCCAGCAGTTTTGGGACACCTTACAATGAGCAGTTCTTC.

The chain is built from TRBV5-1 and TRBJ1-1; 9 bases agree with TRBD1. The CDR3 sequence is 14 residues long. Trimming at V came to 4 bases and at J to 9 bases, leaving 10 bases not matched to a gene. Germline lookup yields CDR1 SGHRS and CDR2 YFSETQ. The CDR3 nucleotides read TGCGCCAGCAGCCCAGACAGGGGGTATGAGAAAGCTTTCTTT. This gives the protein CASSPDRGYEKAFF. Drawing the rest from reference TRBV5-1 and TRBJ1-1, the complete variable domain is KAGVTQTPRYLIKTRGQQVTLSCSPISGHRSVSWYQQTPGQGLQFLFEYFSETQRNKGNFPGRFSGRQFSNSRSEMNVSTLELGDSALYLCASSPDRGYEKAFFGQGTRLTVV.

J is TRBJ1-1 and V is TRBV6-5, with 8 nucleotides matching TRBD1. The CDR3 runs to 13 residues. V shed 7 bases and J 3 bases; nucleotides not matched to a gene: 4. The germline CDR1 and CDR2 sequences are MNHEY and SVGAGI. The CDR3 protein is CASTGQGYTEAFF. The DNA for the CDR3 is TGTGCCAGCACAGGACAGGGCTACACTGAAGCTTTCTTT.

In its sample, this clone was seen once. This chain connects TRBV6-5 to TRBJ2-5, with D possibly being TRBD2 (5 bases). The CDR3 is made up of 14 amino acids. Germline values: CDR1 MNHEY, CDR2 SVGAGI. Trimming removed 4 bases at V and 1 base at J, with 10 bases between. The CDR3 DNA reads as TGTGCCAGCAGTTTCCGAGCGGCCCAAGAGACCCAGTACTTC. Protein sequence: CASSFRAAQETQYF.

The CDR3 DNA follows: TGTGCCAGCAGCGGGCCCGGGACGGCATCGGGACTGTTTTTT. The encoded protein is CASSGPGTASGLFF. V is TRBV7-2 and J is TRBJ1-4; the D gene is possibly TRBD1 (5 bases). Germline CDR1 and CDR2: SGHTA and FQGNSA. V was pared by 5 bases and J by 13 bases, with 20 bases between. CDR3 length equals 14 residues.

The J gene is TRBJ1-3, the V gene TRBV5-1; D not resolved. The ends were cut back, 4 bases at V and 2 bases at J, with 10 bases in the middle. CDR1 SGHRS and CDR2 YFSETQ come from the germline V gene. This CDR3 region has 14 residues. The CDR3 sequence is CASSEAVAGNTIYF. CDR3 bases: TGCGCCAGCAGCGAAGCAGTAGCTGGAAACACCATATATTTT. Variable domain in full (rest from reference TRBV5-1 and TRBJ1-3): KAGVTQTPRYLIKTRGQQVTLSCSPISGHRSVSWYQQTPGQGLQFLFEYFSETQRNKGNFPGRFSGRQFSNSRSEMNVSTLELGDSALYLCASSEAVAGNTIYFGEGSWLTVV.

The CDR3 reads CASNRDSSTDTQYF. Here the CDR3 DNA reads TGTGCCAGCAACCGGGACTCAAGCACAGATACGCAGTATTTT. The chain links TRBV5-8 to TRBJ2-3; D is perhaps TRBD2 (6 bases). V was shortened by 6 bases and J by 0 bases, with 11 bases between the two germline ends. Germline V gene lookup returns CDR1 SGHTS and CDR2 YDEGEE. The CDR3 runs 14 residues.

The V call is TRBV7-2, the J call TRBJ1-3, with D unclear. The CDR3 loop spans 15 amino acids. Germline V gene lookup returns CDR1 SGHTA and CDR2 FQGNSA. V lost 5 bases to trimming and J lost 0 bases, with 11 bases between them. The CDR3 loop reads CASSPNINSGNTIYF. The CDR3 DNA reads TGTGCCAGCAGCCCTAATATCAACTCTGGAAACACCATATATTTT.

The chain is built from TRBV2 and TRBJ1-5, with 11 bases identical to TRBD1. The CDR3 is 16 amino acids. J gave up 4 bases and V 4 bases, and 6 bases lay outside the gene matches. Germline V gives CDR1 SNHLY, CDR2 FYNNEI. The CDR3 is CASSGVRDRGNQPQHF. The CDR3, as DNA: TGTGCCAGCAGTGGGGTCCGGGACAGGGGGAATCAGCCCCAGCATTTT.

This clone was counted a single time. The chain is built from TRBV2 and TRBJ1-5; 9 nucleotides agree with TRBD1. V shed 8 bases and J 2 bases; nucleotides not matched to a gene: 7. Germline V gives CDR1 SNHLY, CDR2 FYNNEI. The CDR3 loop spans 15 amino acids. CDR3 sequence reads: CASSQGAEGNQPQHF. In nucleotides, the CDR3 is TGTGCCAGCTCACAGGGGGCCGAGGGCAATCAGCCCCAGCATTTT. The complete variable domain, with remaining parts taken from reference TRBV2 and TRBJ1-5, reads EPEVTQTPSHQVTQMGQEVILRCVPISNHLYFYWYRQILGQKVEFLVSFYNNEISEKSEIFDDQFSVERPDGSNFTLKIRSTKLEDSAMYFCASSQGAEGNQPQHFGDGTRLSIL.

The chain employs TRBV28 and TRBJ2-7; the D gene is possibly TRBD2 (5 bases). Germline V lookup: CDR1 MDHEN, CDR2 SYDVKM. V was cut by 2 bases and J by 6 bases, with 14 bases left in between. This CDR3 contains 14 residues. This CDR3 is CASSLRGSVFEQYF. In DNA form, the CDR3 reads TGTGCCAGCAGTTTAAGAGGGTCCGTCTTCGAGCAGTACTTC. The full variable domain, completed using reference TRBV28 and TRBJ2-7, is DVKVTQSSRYLVKRTGEKVFLECVQDMDHENMFWYRQDPGLGLRLIYFSYDVKMKEKGDIPEGYSVSREKKERFSLILESASTNQTSMYLCASSLRGSVFEQYFGPGTRLTVT.

This clone came up once. The rearrangement joins TRBV6-1 to TRBJ2-7; D is possibly TRBD1 (6 bases). Germline V gene data show CDR1 as MNHNS and CDR2 as SASEGT. The V and J ends lost 7 bases and 1 base respectively, with 14 bases between them. This CDR3 spans 14 amino acids. The CDR3 DNA follows: TGTGCCAGCAATCTTGAACAGGGATCCTACGAGCAGTACTTC. The encoded protein is CASNLEQGSYEQYF.

V is TRBV5-1 and J is TRBJ2-1; D is ambiguous. This CDR3 contains 13 residues. CDR1 and CDR2 (germline): SGHRS, YFSETQ. The V and J ends lost 1 base and 8 bases respectively, with 10 bases between them. The CDR3, as DNA: TGCGCCAGCAGCTTGAAGGGTAGCCATGAGCAGTTCTTC. Translation: CASSLKGSHEQFF. The full variable domain, with the rest looked up from reference TRBV5-1 and TRBJ2-1, is KAGVTQTPRYLIKTRGQQVTLSCSPISGHRSVSWYQQTPGQGLQFLFEYFSETQRNKGNFPGRFSGRQFSNSRSEMNVSTLELGDSALYLCASSLKGSHEQFFGPGTRLTVL.

The chain is built from TRBV9 and TRBJ2-1; TRBD2 matches 12 bases. V shed 1 base, J shed 5 bases, and the junction held 4 bases outside the gene matches. Germline V gene lookup returns CDR1 SGDLS and CDR2 YYNGEE. The CDR3 consists of 16 residues. DNA for the CDR3: TGTGCCAGCAGCGTAATAAGACTAGCGGGGGACAATGAGCAGTTCTTC. Its protein is CASSVIRLAGDNEQFF. Full variable domain (rest looked up from reference TRBV9 and TRBJ2-1): DSGVTQTPKHLITATGQRVTLRCSPRSGDLSVYWYQQSLDQGLQFLIQYYNGEERAKGNILERFSAQQFPDLHSELNLSSLELGDSALYFCASSVIRLAGDNEQFFGPGTRLTVL.

This rearrangement joins TRBV5-6 to TRBJ2-5; D might be TRBD1 (5 bases). Germline values: CDR1 SGHDT, CDR2 YYEEEE. Trimming took 4 bases from V and 4 from J, leaving 11 bases between them. The CDR3 loop spans 13 amino acids. CDR3 in amino acids: CASSANRRETQYF. In DNA, the CDR3 is TGTGCCAGCAGCGCGAACAGGAGAGAGACCCAGTACTTC.

The chain combines TRBV6-5 with TRBJ1-1; the match to TRBD1 covers 8 bases. CDR1 is MNHEY, CDR2 SVGAGI, per germline. The CDR3 loop spans 14 amino acids. V gave up 5 bases and J gave up 4 bases; unmatched junction bases: 6. In DNA form, the CDR3 reads TGTGCCAGCAGTCAAAACACAGGGGGCACTGAAGCTTTCTTT. This translates into CASSQNTGGTEAFF.

The chain employs TRBV28 and TRBJ2-5; D tentatively reads TRBD1 or TRBD2 (5 bases each). Trimming cost V 7 bases and J 2 bases, with 11 bases left between them. CDR1 is MDHEN and CDR2 is SYDVKM in the germline V gene. The CDR3 has 13 amino acids. The CDR3 DNA sequence: TGTGCCAGCACTTCGAGGGGACAAGAGACCCAGTACTTC. The encoded protein is CASTSRGQETQYF.

About this clone: This specimen includes other DNA sequences encoding the same CDR3. V gene TRBV5-1 combines with J gene TRBJ2-1; a possible D gene is TRBD2 (5 bases). The CDR3 covers 15 residues. CDR1 SGHRS and CDR2 YFSETQ come from the germline V gene. The V end lost 0 bases, the J end lost 6 bases, and 13 bases lay between the germline ends. The CDR3 reads CASSLGASGSNEQFF. DNA of the CDR3: TGCGCCAGCAGCTTGGGAGCATCTGGGAGCAATGAGCAGTTCTTC.

The V call is TRBV2, the J call TRBJ1-4; D not resolved. The V end lost 3 bases, the J end lost 6 bases, and 11 bases lay between the germline ends. Per the germline V gene, CDR1 is SNHLY and CDR2 is FYNNEI. The CDR3 is 14 residues long. CDR3 bases: TGTGCCAGCAGTGAGCAGTCGAGGGATGAAAAACTGTTTTTT. It translates to CASSEQSRDEKLFF. Using reference TRBV2 and TRBJ1-4 for the parts outside the CDR3, the full variable domain is EPEVTQTPSHQVTQMGQEVILRCVPISNHLYFYWYRQILGQKVEFLVSFYNNEISEKSEIFDDQFSVERPDGSNFTLKIRSTKLEDSAMYFCASSEQSRDEKLFFGSGTQLSVL.

The CDR3 spells CTSSPKEGGGTYNEQFF. The CDR3 DNA sequence: TGCACCAGCAGCCCCAAAGAAGGGGGAGGCACATACAATGAGCAGTTCTTC. The chain carries TRBV1 and TRBJ2-1. TRBV1 is marked as a pseudogene. The CDR3 length is 17 residues.

The chain couples TRBV10-3 to TRBJ1-1, with TRBD1 as a possible D gene (6 bases). The CDR3 runs to 13 residues. Germline CDR1 ENHRY, CDR2 SYGVKD. V lost 7 bases, J lost 3 bases, and 12 bases lay in between. The CDR3 DNA reads as TGTGCCATCAAGCAGGGGACGGACACTGAAGCTTTCTTT. It specifies CAIKQGTDTEAFF.

The chain employs TRBV18 and TRBJ2-3; 8 positions agree with TRBD2. J was trimmed by 2 bases and V by 6 bases; bases with no gene match: 13. Germline V gene sequence: CDR1 KGHSH, CDR2 LQKENI. CDR3 length: 17 residues. The CDR3 DNA reads as TGTGCCAGCTCGAAACCGGGGCTAGCGGGCTTCACAGATACGCAGTATTTT. It specifies CASSKPGLAGFTDTQYF.

The chain recombines TRBV7-2 with TRBJ2-3; D is possibly TRBD2 (6 bases). In germline, CDR1 is SGHTA, CDR2 FQGNSA. Trimming removed 3 bases from V and 4 bases from J, with 11 bases in between. The CDR3 covers 14 residues. The CDR3 nucleotides are TGTGCCAGCAGCTTGACCCGGGGGTCAGATACGCAGTATTTT. Encoded protein: CASSLTRGSDTQYF. The full variable domain, rest sourced from reference TRBV7-2 and TRBJ2-3, is GAGVSQSPSNKVTEKGKDVELRCDPISGHTALYWYRQSLGQGLEFLIYFQGNSAPDKSGLPSDRFSAERTGGSVSTLTIQRTQQEDSAVYLCASSLTRGSDTQYFGPGTRLTVL.

This clone came up once. The chain is built from TRBV7-8 and TRBJ2-5; D perhaps matches TRBD2 (6 bases). This CDR3 is built from 17 residues. V was clipped by 5 bases and J by 5 bases, with 24 bases between them. CDR1 is SGHVS, CDR2 FQNEAQ, per germline. CDR3 loop: CASSDIKAGSEPETQYF. In DNA form, the CDR3 reads TGTGCCAGCAGCGACATTAAGGCGGGGTCCGAACCTGAGACCCAGTACTTC.

The V and J genes are TRBV27 and TRBJ2-7; 7 nucleotides match TRBD1. Per germline, CDR1 MNHEY and CDR2 SMNVEV (reference sequence). V was clipped by 6 bases and J by 7 bases; unmatched bases: 12. This CDR3 spans 14 amino acids. The CDR3 DNA reads as TGTGCCAGCAGGAGTGAAACAGGGGCCCAAGAGCAGTACTTC. Translated, it gives CASRSETGAQEQYF.

Points on this clone: The junction differs from germline at one of its ends, possibly a read error. The V call is TRBV10-3, the J call TRBJ1-2; D perhaps matches TRBD1 (6 bases). This CDR3 comprises 12 residues. CDR1 and CDR2 (germline): ENHRY, SYGVKD. Here the CDR3 DNA reads TGTGCCATCACTTCAGGGGAGGGGGGCTACGCCTTC. Its protein product is CAITSGEGGYAF.

This chain joins TRBV6-1 and TRBJ1-5; D is possibly TRBD1 (5 bases). V was cut by 4 bases and J by 4 bases, with 14 bases left in between. Germline CDR1 MNHNS, CDR2 SASEGT. The CDR3 totals 15 residues. The CDR3 region is CASSALSGGNQPQHF. The CDR3 DNA follows: TGTGCCAGCAGTGCCCTCAGTGGGGGGAATCAGCCCCAGCATTTT.

The rearrangement joins TRBV5-6 to TRBJ1-5, with TRBD1 matching 7 bases. The ends lost 4 bases at V and 4 bases at J; junction bases unmatched: 5. The CDR3 consists of 14 residues. Germline loops: CDR1 SGHDT, CDR2 YYEEEE. DNA for the CDR3: TGTGCCAGCAGCGCACGACAGGGAAATCAGCCCCAGCATTTT. This codes for CASSARQGNQPQHF.

The rearrangement uses TRBV30 and TRBJ1-1, with D possibly matching TRBD1 (5 bases). This CDR3 contains 13 residues. CDR1 and CDR2 from the germline V gene are GTSNPN and SVGIG (reference sequence). Trimming cost V 4 bases and J 0 bases, with 9 bases left between them. CDR3 protein: CAWTGNMNTEAFF. CDR3 bases: TGTGCCTGGACAGGGAACATGAACACTGAAGCTTTCTTT. Combining the CDR3 with reference TRBV30 and TRBJ1-1 gives the whole variable domain SQTIHQWPATLVQPVGSPLSLECTVEGTSNPNLYWYRQAAGRGLQLLFYSVGIGQISSEVPQNLSASRPQDRQFILSSKKLLLSDSGFYLCAWTGNMNTEAFFGQGTRLTVV.

This clone was picked up one time. This sequence joins TRBV30 and TRBJ1-3; D is unclear. Trimming shortened V by 4 bases and J by 0 bases, and 7 bases separated the two germline ends. Germline V gives CDR1 GTSNPN, CDR2 SVGIG (reference sequence). This CDR3 comprises 13 residues. The CDR3, as DNA: TGTGCCTGGAACGATCTCTCTGGAAACACCATATATTTT. It specifies CAWNDLSGNTIYF.